The entry below describes one T cell receptor beta chain. The sample comes from a study of blood T cell repertoires in COVID-19. About the research overall: PBMCs, B-cell-depleted T cells, or T cells were the source of the cDNA or gDNA that made up the material.

The table came from immunoSEQ multiplex PCR; TCRdb's copy has only in-frame clones and leaves some out. Of 95,000 to 150,000 clones listed, about 80% are singletons. The germline gives CDR1 MDHEN, CDR2 SYDVKM. V lost 8 bases to trimming and J lost 2 bases, with 20 bases between them. The CDR3 has 16 amino acids. The sequencing sample was made of peripheral blood. The J gene is TRBJ2-3, the V gene TRBV28; possible D gene TRBD2, 6 bases. This TCR came from a human donor in a cohort sampled during active COVID-19. CDR3 loop: CASDPGERAYTDTQYF. As DNA, the CDR3 is TGTGCCAGCGATCCTGGCGAGCGGGCCTACACAGATACGCAGTATTTT.